This T cell receptor (beta chain) stems from a study of blood T cells in healthy people across ages. Combining a sample-barcoded 5' primer with a J-beta primer mix, a second PCR ran for roughly 7 to 12 cycles. TCRdb ran MiXCR on the 5' RACE reads and lists one entry per CDR3 protein. The table shows 650,000 to 1,000,000 distinct CDR3 sequences, with 30% to 45% occurring only once. This clonotype was seen a few times. Germline V gene lookup returns CDR1 SGHVS and CDR2 FQNEAQ. The CDR3 is made up of 16 amino acids. V gave up 7 bases and J gave up 2 bases, with 20 bases separating them. The TCR was taken from a man aged 18 to 30 in good health. The sequencing input was blood. The chain employs TRBV7-8 and TRBJ2-5; D may be TRBD2 (7 bases). The CDR3 sequence is CASNSGEGGAQETQYF. CDR3 DNA sequence: TGTGCCAGCAACTCAGGGGAGGGAGGAGCACAAGAGACCCAGTACTTC.